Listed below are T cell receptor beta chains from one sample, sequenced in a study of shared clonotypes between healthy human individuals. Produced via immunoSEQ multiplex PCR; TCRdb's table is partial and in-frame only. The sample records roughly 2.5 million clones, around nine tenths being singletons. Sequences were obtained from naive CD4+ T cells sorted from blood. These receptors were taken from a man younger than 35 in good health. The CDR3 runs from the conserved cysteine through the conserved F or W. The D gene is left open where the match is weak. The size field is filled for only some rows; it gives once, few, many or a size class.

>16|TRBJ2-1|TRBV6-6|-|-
TGTGCCAGCACCGAACCCAGGGGCCGCTCCTACAATGAGCAGTTCTTC
CASTEPRGRSYNEQFF
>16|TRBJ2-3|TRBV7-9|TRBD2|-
TGTGCCAGCAGCTTAGTCTCGGCGGGGGGCCGAGATACGCAGTATTTT
CASSLVSAGGRDTQYF
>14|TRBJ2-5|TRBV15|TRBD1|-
TGTGCCACCAGCTGGGGACAGGGGGGAGAGACCCAGTACTTC
CATSWGQGGETQYF
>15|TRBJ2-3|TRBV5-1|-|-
TGCGCCAGCAGCCCGGGATCCCGGGATACAGATACGCAGTATTTT
CASSPGSRDTDTQYF
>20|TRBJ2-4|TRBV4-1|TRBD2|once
TGCGCCAGCAGCCAGTTTAGCGGGGGGCCACCGATTCTAGCCAAAAACATTCAGTACTTC
CASSQFSGGPPILAKNIQYF
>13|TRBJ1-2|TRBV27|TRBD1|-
TGTGCCAGCAGTTTCGACAGGGGCCATGGCTACACCTTC
CASSFDRGHGYTF
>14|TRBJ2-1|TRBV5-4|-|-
TGTGCCAGCAGCTTGGACCAGGGATTGAATGAGCAGTTCTTC
CASSLDQGLNEQFF
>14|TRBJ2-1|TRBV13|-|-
TGTGCCAGCAGCTTAGGGAGGAGGGATGAGGAGCAGTTCTTC
CASSLGRRDEEQFF
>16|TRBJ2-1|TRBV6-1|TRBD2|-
TGTGCCAGCAGTGGAGCTGGGACTAGCGTGTACAATGAGCAGTTCTTC
CASSGAGTSVYNEQFF
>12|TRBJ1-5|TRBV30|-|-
TGTGCCTGGAGCCGTTTAGGACAGCCCCAGCATTTT
CAWSRLGQPQHF
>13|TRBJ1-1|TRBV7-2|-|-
TGTGCCAGCAGCTTAGCTGAGAACACTGAAGCTTTCTTT
CASSLAENTEAFF
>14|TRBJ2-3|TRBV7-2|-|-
TGTGCCAGCAGCCTGGGTCCTGTCACAGATACGCAGTATTTT
CASSLGPVTDTQYF
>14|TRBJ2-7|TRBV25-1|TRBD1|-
TGTGCCAGCATAGGCCAGGGGGCGTACCACGAGCAGTACTTC
CASIGQGAYHEQYF
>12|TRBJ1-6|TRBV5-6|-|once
TGTGCCAGCAGCCCTTATAATTCACCCCTCCACTTT
CASSPYNSPLHF
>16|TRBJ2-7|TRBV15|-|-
TGTGCCACCAGCCGAGGAGATAGCGGTAGCTCCTACGAGCAGTACTTC
CATSRGDSGSSYEQYF
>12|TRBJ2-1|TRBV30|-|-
TGTGCCTGGAGTGTACGTCAGGCAGGGAAGTTCTTC
CAWSVRQAGKFF
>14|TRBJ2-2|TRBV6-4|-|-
TGTGCCAGCAGAAGCCAGACGAACACCGGGGAGCTGTTTTTT
CASRSQTNTGELFF
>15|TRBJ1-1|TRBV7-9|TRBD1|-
TGTGCCAGCAGCTCATACAGGGGGATGAACACTGAAGCTTTCTTT
CASSSYRGMNTEAFF
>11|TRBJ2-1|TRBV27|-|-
TGTGCCAGCAGACCCCACGATGAGCAGTTCTTC
CASRPHDEQFF
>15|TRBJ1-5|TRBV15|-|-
TGTGCCACCAGCAGAGACCACGGGAACAATCAGCCCCAGCATTTT
CATSRDHGNNQPQHF
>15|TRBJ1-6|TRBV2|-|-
TGTGCCAGCAGTGGGGGGCAGGGAGGAAATTCACCCCTCCACTTT
CASSGGQGGNSPLHF
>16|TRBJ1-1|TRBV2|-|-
TGTGCCAGCAGTGAAGCCCCCTTCGGACGGAACACTGAAGCTTTCTTT
CASSEAPFGRNTEAFF
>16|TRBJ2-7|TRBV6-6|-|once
TGTGCCAGCAGTCCCCCGGGACACCGGGGCCCCTACGAGCAGTACTTC
CASSPPGHRGPYEQYF
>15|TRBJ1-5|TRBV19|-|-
TGTGCCAGTAGCCCCCGAGCGGAAGGAGGCCAGCCCCAGCATTTT
CASSPRAEGGQPQHF
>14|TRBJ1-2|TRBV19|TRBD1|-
TGTGCCAGTAGGAGGGGACAGCCAAACTATGGCTACACCTTC
CASRRGQPNYGYTF
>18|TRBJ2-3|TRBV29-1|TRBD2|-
TGCAGCGTTGCCAGACGATTAGCGGGAGGAAAAAACACAGATACGCAGTATTTT
CSVARRLAGGKNTDTQYF